The entry that follows covers one T cell receptor beta chain sequence. Its specificity is unknown. This sample was included in a study of cytomegalovirus exposure and HLA in healthy donors. Whole-study results and caveats: Sequencing artifact likely explains a cluster of highly shared sequence variants. Associated with cytomegalovirus, according to the listing, were 150 to 200 TCR beta chains. TCR beta sequences numbering roughly 16,000 were associated with HLA alleles at 0.05 false discovery rate in a later analysis.

Trimming cost V 1 base and J 7 bases; bases outside gene matches: 4. The V gene's germline CDR1 is SGHTA and CDR2 FQGNSA. This CDR3 contains 14 residues. The PCR ran on 60 Vbeta and 13 Jbeta primers. Libraries were prepared by immunoSEQ multiplex PCR; TCRdb keeps only in-frame clonotypes and omits some of them. The sample carries approximately 140,000 clones, 55% to 80% recorded once. The TCR originated in a woman aged 60-70 years in good health and CMV-seropositive. V usage is TRBV7-2 and J usage is TRBJ1-3, with TRBD1 matching 7 bases. Source material: PBMCs. CDR3 protein: CASSLETGANTIYF. In nucleotides, the CDR3 is TGTGCCAGCAGCTTAGAAACAGGGGCGAACACCATATATTTT.